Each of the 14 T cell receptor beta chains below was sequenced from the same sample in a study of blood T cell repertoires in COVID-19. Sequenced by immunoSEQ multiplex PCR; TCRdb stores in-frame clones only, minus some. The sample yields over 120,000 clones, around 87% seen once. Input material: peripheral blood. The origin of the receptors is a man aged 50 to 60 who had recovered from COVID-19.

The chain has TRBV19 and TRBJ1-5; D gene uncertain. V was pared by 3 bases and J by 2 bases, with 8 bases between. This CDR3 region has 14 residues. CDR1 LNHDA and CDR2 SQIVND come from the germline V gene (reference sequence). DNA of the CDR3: TGTGCCAGTAGTATGTGGGCAGGCAATCAGCCCCAGCATTTT. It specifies CASSMWAGNQPQHF.

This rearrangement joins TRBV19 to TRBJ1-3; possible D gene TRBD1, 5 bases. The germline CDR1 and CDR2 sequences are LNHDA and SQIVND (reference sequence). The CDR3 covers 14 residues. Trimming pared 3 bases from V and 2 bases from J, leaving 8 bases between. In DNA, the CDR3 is TGTGCCAGTAGTATGGGGCGGCCTGGAAACACCATATATTTT. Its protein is CASSMGRPGNTIYF.

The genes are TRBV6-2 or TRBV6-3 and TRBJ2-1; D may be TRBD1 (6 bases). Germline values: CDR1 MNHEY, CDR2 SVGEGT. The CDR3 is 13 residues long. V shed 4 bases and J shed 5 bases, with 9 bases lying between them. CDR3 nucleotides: TGTGCCAGCAGTTCGGACAGTAACAATGAGCAGTTCTTC. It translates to CASSSDSNNEQFF.

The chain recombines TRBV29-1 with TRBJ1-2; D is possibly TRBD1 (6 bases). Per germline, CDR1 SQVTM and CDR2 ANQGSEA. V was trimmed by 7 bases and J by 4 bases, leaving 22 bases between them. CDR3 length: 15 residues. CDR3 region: CSAVKSVGGTYGYTF. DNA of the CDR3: TGCAGCGCCGTGAAGTCGGTAGGGGGAACCTATGGCTACACCTTC. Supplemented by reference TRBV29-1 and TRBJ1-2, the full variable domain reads SAVISQKPSRDICQRGTSLTIQCQVDSQVTMMFWYRQQPGQSLTLIATANQGSEATYESGFVIDKFPISRPNLTFSTLTVSNMSPEDSSIYLCSAVKSVGGTYGYTFGSGTRLTVV.

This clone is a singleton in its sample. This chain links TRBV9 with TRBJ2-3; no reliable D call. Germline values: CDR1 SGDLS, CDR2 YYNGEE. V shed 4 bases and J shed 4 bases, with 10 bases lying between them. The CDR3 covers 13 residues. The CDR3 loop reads CASSPQVADTQYF. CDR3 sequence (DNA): TGTGCCAGCAGCCCCCAGGTCGCAGATACGCAGTATTTT.

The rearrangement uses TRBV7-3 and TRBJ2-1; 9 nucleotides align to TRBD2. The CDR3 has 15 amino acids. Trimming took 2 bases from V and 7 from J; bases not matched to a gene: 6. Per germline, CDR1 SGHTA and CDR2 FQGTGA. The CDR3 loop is CASSLLAGGYNEQFF. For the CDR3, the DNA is TGTGCCAGCAGCTTACTGGCGGGGGGGTATAATGAGCAGTTCTTC.

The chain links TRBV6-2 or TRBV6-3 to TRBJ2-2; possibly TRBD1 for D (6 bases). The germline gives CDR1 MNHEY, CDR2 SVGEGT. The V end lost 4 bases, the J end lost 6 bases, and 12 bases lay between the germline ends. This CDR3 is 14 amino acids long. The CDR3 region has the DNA TGTGCCAGCAGTTTCCGGACAGAATCCGGGGAGCTGTTTTTT. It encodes CASSFRTESGELFF.

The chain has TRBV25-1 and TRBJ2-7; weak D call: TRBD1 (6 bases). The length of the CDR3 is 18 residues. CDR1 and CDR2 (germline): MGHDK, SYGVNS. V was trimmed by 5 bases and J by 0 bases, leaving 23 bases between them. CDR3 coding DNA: TGTGCCAGCAGTCCTTCCCCGGGACAAGGTGGGAGCTCCTACGAGCAGTACTTC. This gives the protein CASSPSPGQGGSSYEQYF.

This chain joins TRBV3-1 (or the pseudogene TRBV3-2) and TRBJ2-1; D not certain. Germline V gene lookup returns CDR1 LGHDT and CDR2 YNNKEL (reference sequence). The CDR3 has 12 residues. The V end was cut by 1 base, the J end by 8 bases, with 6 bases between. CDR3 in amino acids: CASSQALDEQFF. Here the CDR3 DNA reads TGTGCCAGCAGCCAAGCCCTTGATGAGCAGTTCTTC.

The CDR3 loop is CASSRAGRTTDTQYF. In nucleotides, the CDR3 is TGTGCCAGCAGCCGAGCGGGACGGACCACAGATACGCAGTATTTT. The chain employs TRBV5-6 and TRBJ2-3; 7 bases fit TRBD2. The V gene's germline CDR1 is SGHDT and CDR2 YYEEEE. Trimming at V came to 4 bases and at J to 2 bases, leaving 7 bases not matched to a gene. This CDR3 contains 15 residues.

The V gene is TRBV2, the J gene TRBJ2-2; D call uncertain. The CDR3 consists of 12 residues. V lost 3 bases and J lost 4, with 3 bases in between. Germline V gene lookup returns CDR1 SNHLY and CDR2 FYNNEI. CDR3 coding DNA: TGTGCCAGCAGTGACAGCACCGGGGAGCTGTTTTTT. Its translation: CASSDSTGELFF.

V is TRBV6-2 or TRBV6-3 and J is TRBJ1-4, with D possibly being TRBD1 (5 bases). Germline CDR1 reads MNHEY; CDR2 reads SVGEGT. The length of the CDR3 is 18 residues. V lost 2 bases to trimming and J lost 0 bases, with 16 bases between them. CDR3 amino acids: CASSYLLQGGATNEKLFF. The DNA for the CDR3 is TGTGCCAGCAGTTACCTTCTCCAGGGCGGTGCAACTAATGAAAAACTGTTTTTT.

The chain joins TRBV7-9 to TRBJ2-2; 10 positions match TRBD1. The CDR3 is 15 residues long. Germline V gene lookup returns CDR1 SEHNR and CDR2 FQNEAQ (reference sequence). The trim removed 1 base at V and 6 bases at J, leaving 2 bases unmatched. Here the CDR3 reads CASSLGDRGSGELFF. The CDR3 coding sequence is TGTGCCAGCAGCTTAGGGGACAGGGGTTCCGGGGAGCTGTTTTTT.

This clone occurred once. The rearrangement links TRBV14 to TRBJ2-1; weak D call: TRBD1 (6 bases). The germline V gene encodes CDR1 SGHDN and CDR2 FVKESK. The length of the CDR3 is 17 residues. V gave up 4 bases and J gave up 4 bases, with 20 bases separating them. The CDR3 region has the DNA TGTGCCAGCAGCCGACTAACCTGGGACACCCAATACAATGAGCAGTTCTTC. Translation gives CASSRLTWDTQYNEQFF. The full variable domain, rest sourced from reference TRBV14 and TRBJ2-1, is EAGVTQFPSHSVIEKGQTVTLRCDPISGHDNLYWYRRVMGKEIKFLLHFVKESKQDESGMPNNRFLAERTGGTYSTLKVQPAELEDSGVYFCASSRLTWDTQYNEQFFGPGTRLTVL.